This T cell receptor (beta chain) was captured in a study of T-cell reconstitution after alpha-beta-depleted transplantation in children. V was trimmed by 2 bases and J by 5 bases, leaving 12 bases between them. Germline V gives CDR1 LGHDT, CDR2 YNNKEL (reference sequence). This CDR3 region has 14 residues. As it was prepared, the TCRbeta library received unique molecular identifiers. TCRdb ran MiXCR on the PCR reads and lists one entry per CDR3 protein. The sample shows hundreds of thousands of distinct CDR3 sequences, over 10% of them seen only once. This clonotype was counted ten times or more. This clonotype was sampled from a male patient aged 10 to 17 who had a stem cell transplant for acute myeloid leukemia, so the T cells may come from the graft donor. The sample consisted of PBMCs, mostly from graft donor cells, taken 360 days after TCRalphabeta/CD19-depleted stem cell transplant. V usage is TRBV3-1 and J usage is TRBJ2-5, with a possible D match to TRBD2 (5 bases). The CDR3 sequence: CASSQYEGPETQYF. The CDR3 DNA sequence: TGTGCCAGCAGCCAATATGAGGGTCCGGAGACCCAGTACTTC.